A selection of T cell receptor beta chains follows, all from one sample in a study of metastatic and nonmetastatic thyroid tumors. TCRdb re-called clones from the PCR reads using MiXCR. The table lists about 15,000 clones, over 25% of them singletons. Sequencing was done on a sample of tumor tissue. These receptor sequences come from a male donor with papillary thyroid cancer or a benign thyroid nodule (not recorded which). Some clones in this sample may be carry-over from other donors' samples. The CDR3 runs from the conserved cysteine through the conserved F or W. The D gene is left open where the match is weak. Rows may omit the clone size; those that give it use once, few, many or a size class.

j_call | clone_size | v_call | d_call | cdr3_nt | cdr3_aa
TRBJ2-3 | many | TRBV5-1 | TRBD1 | TGCGCCAGCAGCTTAAATCCCCAGGGGGCAAGCACAGATACGCAGTATTTT | CASSLNPQGASTDTQYF
TRBJ2-2 | many | TRBV4-1 | TRBD1 | TGCGCCAGCAGCCAACACGGACAGGGGAATAGCGGGGAGCTGTTTTTT | CASSQHGQGNSGELFF
TRBJ2-7 | - | TRBV11-2 | - | TGTGCCAGCAGTCATGAGCAGGGTTCTGAGTACGAGCAGTACTTC | CASSHEQGSEYEQYF
TRBJ2-7 | - | TRBV28 | - | TGTGCCAGCAATATCAAATCCTACGAGCAGTACTTC | CASNIKSYEQYF
TRBJ2-2 | - | TRBV28 | - | TGTGCCAGCGGGAGTTGGGGAAACACCGGGGAGCTGTTTTTT | CASGSWGNTGELFF
TRBJ1-6 | - | TRBV6-4 | - | TGTGCCAGCAGTGACGGTGAGAACTCACCCCTCCACTTT | CASSDGENSPLHF
TRBJ2-1 | many | TRBV19 | - | TGTGCCAGTAGTAGGCGGTGGGGTGGGGATGAGCAGTTCTTC | CASSRRWGGDEQFF
TRBJ2-7 | many | TRBV7-6 | - | TGTGCCAGCAGCCCGGGACAGGGCGGGAGGGACGAGCAGTACTTC | CASSPGQGGRDEQYF
TRBJ2-1 | few | TRBV29-1 | - | TGCAGCGTTGAAAAGACGGATGGGAATGAGCAGTTCTTC | CSVEKTDGNEQFF
TRBJ1-2 | many | TRBV9 | - | TGTGCCAGCAGCCTCTCAGGGGTTGGCTACACCTTC | CASSLSGVGYTF
TRBJ2-3 | many | TRBV6-1 | - | TGTGCCAGCAGTGAACGGGCCCAAGATACGCAGTATTTT | CASSERAQDTQYF
TRBJ2-1 | - | TRBV20-1 | TRBD2 | TGCAGTGCTAGAACAACCGGGACTAGCGCTACATCCACCTACAATGAGCAGTTCTTC | CSARTTGTSATSTYNEQFF
TRBJ1-3 | many | TRBV4-1 | TRBD1 | TGCGCCAGCACGGGGACAGGGTCTGGAAACACCATATATTTT | CASTGTGSGNTIYF
TRBJ2-1 | - | TRBV27 | TRBD2 | TGTGCCAGCAGTTCACTAGCGGGATCGGGCAATGAGCAGTTCTTC | CASSSLAGSGNEQFF
TRBJ2-5 | many | TRBV28 | - | TGTGCCAGCAGTTCCCTAGGGGGGGGAGGGGAGAAAGAGACCCAGTACTTC | CASSSLGGGGEKETQYF
TRBJ2-7 | - | TRBV6-1 | - | TGTGCCAGCGGCCAGGACGCCTACGAGCAGTACTTC | CASGQDAYEQYF
TRBJ2-1 | many | TRBV6-5 | - | TGTGCCAGCAGTTACTTTGGGTGGGGCCGCCGCTCCTACAATGAGCAGTTCTTC | CASSYFGWGRRSYNEQFF
TRBJ2-1 | many | TRBV5-1 | - | TGCGCCAGCAGCTTGGCTGGGGTGGATTGGGGCAATGAGCAGTTCTTC | CASSLAGVDWGNEQFF
TRBJ2-5 | medium-sized | TRBV30 | TRBD1 | TGTGCCTGGAGCCTCGGACAGGCAGGAGAGACCCAGTACTTC | CAWSLGQAGETQYF
TRBJ2-2 | few | TRBV19 | TRBD1 | TGTGCCAGTACGGGACAGATTGCGAACACCGGGGAGCTTTTTTTT | CASTGQIANTGELFF
TRBJ1-5 | medium-sized | TRBV4-1 | - | TGCGCCAGCAGCCCCCGACACGGAGTTCGGCAGCCCCAGCATTTT | CASSPRHGVRQPQHF
TRBJ2-7 | many | TRBV7-8 | TRBD2 | TGTGCCAGCAGCTTAGTCCCGACTAGCGGACTATACGAGCAGTACTTC | CASSLVPTSGLYEQYF
TRBJ1-1 | many | TRBV29-1 | - | TGCAGCGTTGATCAGGGTTGGGGGATGAACACTGAAGCTTTCTTT | CSVDQGWGMNTEAFF
TRBJ1-2 | - | TRBV6-1 | - | TGTGCCAGCAGTGCACAGGGAGGGGGCTATGGCTACACCTTC | CASSAQGGGYGYTF
TRBJ2-3 | - | TRBV5-6 | - | TGTGCCAGCAGACTAGTATATACGCAGTATTTT | CASRLVYTQYF
TRBJ2-2 | many | TRBV7-2 | - | TGTGCCAGCAGCTTAGTCGGTGGGACGAACACCGGGGAGCTGTTTTTT | CASSLVGGTNTGELFF
TRBJ2-5 | - | TRBV7-3 | TRBD2 | TGTGCCACCAACCCTTCGGGGGGGCATGAGGTCACCAAGTACTTC | CATNPSGGHEVTKYF
TRBJ2-7 | - | TRBV18 | - | TGTGCCAGCTCACCATCAGACAGCTACGAGCAGTACTTC | CASSPSDSYEQYF
TRBJ1-5 | few | TRBV19 | TRBD1 | TGTGCCATCCGACAGGGGGAAGGACAGCCCCAGCATTTT | CAIRQGEGQPQHF
TRBJ1-1 | few | TRBV28 | - | TGTGCCAGCAGTCCGAACGCTGAAGCTTTCTTT | CASSPNAEAFF
TRBJ1-5 | many | TRBV6-2/TRBV6-3 | - | TGTGCCAGCAGGACACGAGATAGCAATCAGCCCCAGCATTTT | CASRTRDSNQPQHF
TRBJ2-4 | - | TRBV7-2 | TRBD2 | TGTGCCAGCAGCTCGACTAGCGGGAGAGCAGGGGGCATTCAGTACTTC | CASSSTSGRAGGIQYF
TRBJ1-1 | - | TRBV12-3/TRBV12-4 | - | TGTGCCAGCATTCTCGGGCCGAACACTGAAGCCTTCTTT | CASILGPNTEAFF
TRBJ2-1 | many | TRBV6-1 | TRBD2 | TGTGCCAGCAGTGAAAGCGGGGGCTCCTACAATGAGCAGTTCTTC | CASSESGGSYNEQFF
TRBJ1-5 | many | TRBV28 | TRBD1 | TGTGCCAGCACCCCGAGTGGGGGACAGGGGGCTCAAGGGCCCCAGCATTTT | CASTPSGGQGAQGPQHF
TRBJ1-1 | many | TRBV7-8 | TRBD1 | TGTGCCAGCTCAGGGGGCACTGAAGCTTTCTTT | CASSGGTEAFF
TRBJ1-1 | many | TRBV7-6 | - | TGTGCCAGCAGCTTGGCAGCAAACACTGAAGCTTTCTTT | CASSLAANTEAFF
TRBJ1-1 | few | TRBV5-1 | TRBD1 | TGCGCCAGCAGACCGCCTTACAGGGGGCCGAACACTGAAGCTTTCTTT | CASRPPYRGPNTEAFF
TRBJ1-5 | few | TRBV27 | - | TGTGCCAGCAGTTCGGGCAATCAGCCCCAGCATTTT | CASSSGNQPQHF